Listed below are T cell receptor beta chains from one sample, sequenced in a study of cytomegalovirus exposure and HLA in healthy donors. TCRdb's table, derived via immunoSEQ multiplex PCR, lists solely in-frame clones and lacks some. The table lists 110,000 to 150,000 clones, 65% to 85% of them singletons. Material for sequencing was PBMCs. Receptor source: a man under 40 in good health and CMV-seronegative. Each CDR3 is given with its conserved first and last residue. Each record gives: J gene, clone size, D gene, V gene, CDR3 protein, CDR3 DNA. D genes are given only for firm matches. Clone size is stated in some rows and not others, as once, few, many or a class when expanded.

TRBJ1-1 | - | - | TRBV27 | CASSLSTQAGNTEAFF | TGTGCCAGCAGTTTATCTACACAGGCTGGGAACACTGAAGCTTTCTTT
TRBJ2-7 | - | TRBD1 | TRBV15 | CATSRDRGQGAREQYF | TGTGCCACCAGCAGAGATCGAGGACAGGGGGCGAGGGAGCAGTACTTC
TRBJ2-3 | - | TRBD1 | TRBV27 | CASSLGQGANTQYF | TGTGCCAGCAGTTTAGGTCAGGGGGCAAATACGCAGTATTTT
TRBJ1-3 | - | TRBD1 | TRBV2 | CASNKGAFSGNTIYF | TGTGCCAGCAATAAGGGGGCCTTCTCTGGAAACACCATATATTTT
TRBJ2-7 | - | TRBD1 | TRBV20-1 | CSAGTEYEQYF | TGCAGTGCTGGGACAGAATACGAGCAGTACTTC
TRBJ1-5 | - | TRBD1 | TRBV18 | CASSPRDRPNQPQHF | TGTGCCAGCTCACCAAGGGACAGACCCAATCAGCCCCAGCATTTT
TRBJ2-5 | - | TRBD2 | TRBV19 | CASSMHERGGRETQYF | TGTGCCAGTAGTATGCACGAGCGGGGGGGCCGGGAGACCCAGTACTTC
TRBJ2-2 | - | - | TRBV30 | CAWSLSGKDTGELFF | TGTGCCTGGAGCCTGTCGGGGAAGGACACCGGGGAGCTGTTTTTT
TRBJ2-3 | - | - | TRBV6-1 | CASSYLGLTDTQYF | TGTGCCAGCAGTTATTTGGGGCTCACAGATACGCAGTATTTT
TRBJ2-7 | - | - | TRBV11-2 | CASSLDVGGKTYEQYF | TGTGCCAGCAGCTTAGACGTTGGCGGGAAGACTTACGAGCAGTACTTC
TRBJ1-3 | - | TRBD1 | TRBV7-8 | CASSKRTGLNGNTIYF | TGTGCCAGCAGCAAACGGACAGGCCTGAACGGAAACACCATATATTTT
TRBJ2-3 | - | - | TRBV5-4 | CASSLSTDTQYF | TGTGCCAGCAGCCTAAGCACAGATACGCAGTATTTT
TRBJ2-6 | few | TRBD1 | TRBV28 | CASSFSGRQGRSGANVLTF | TGTGCCAGCAGTTTTTCCGGGCGACAGGGTCGCTCTGGGGCCAACGTCCTGACTTTC
TRBJ2-3 | - | - | TRBV29-1 | CSPGGPTDTQYF | TGCAGCCCCGGGGGACCAACAGATACGCAGTATTTT
TRBJ1-2 | - | - | TRBV15 | CATSSGGASNYGYTF | TGTGCCACCAGCAGTGGGGGGGCCTCTAACTATGGCTACACCTTC
TRBJ2-4 | - | - | TRBV28 | CASSFSWGLGNIQYF | TGTGCCAGCAGTTTTAGCTGGGGGCTAGGGAACATTCAGTACTTC
TRBJ2-7 | - | - | TRBV29-1 | CSVAGSYEQYF | TGCAGCGTTGCGGGTTCCTACGAGCAGTACTTC
TRBJ2-7 | - | - | TRBV5-6 | CASSPSGGYEQYF | TGTGCCAGCAGCCCCTCCGGCGGCTACGAGCAGTACTTC
TRBJ1-2 | - | - | TRBV7-2 | CASSFREGRGGYTF | TGTGCCAGCAGCTTCCGGGAGGGTCGGGGTGGCTACACCTTC
TRBJ2-7 | - | TRBD1 | TRBV19 | CASSFDRGNYEQYF | TGTGCCAGTAGTTTCGACAGGGGGAACTACGAGCAGTACTTC
TRBJ2-7 | few | TRBD1 | TRBV5-1 | CASNPGQGARDQGEQYF | TGCGCCAGCAACCCGGGCCAGGGGGCGCGGGACCAGGGTGAGCAGTACTTC
TRBJ2-1 | few | TRBD1 | TRBV28 | CASSLYRGNEQFF | TGTGCCAGCAGTTTGTACAGGGGCAATGAGCAGTTCTTC
TRBJ2-7 | few | - | TRBV20-1 | CSAPFELRQYF | TGCAGTGCCCCATTCGAGCTTCGGCAGTACTTC
TRBJ2-5 | few | TRBD1 | TRBV2 | CASSEAGQRGETQYF | TGTGCCAGCAGTGAAGCGGGACAGCGCGGGGAGACCCAGTACTTC
TRBJ2-7 | - | - | TRBV7-6 | CASSLDEGVSYEQYF | TGTGCCAGCAGCTTAGACGAGGGGGTCTCCTACGAGCAGTACTTC
TRBJ2-3 | - | - | TRBV9 | CASSGQTARVTDTQYF | TGTGCCAGCAGCGGCCAAACAGCGCGGGTGACAGATACGCAGTATTTT
TRBJ2-7 | once | TRBD2 | TRBV30 | CAWRHTSGHSYEQYF | TGTGCCTGGAGACATACTAGCGGGCATTCCTACGAGCAGTACTTC
TRBJ2-5 | few | TRBD2 | TRBV7-9 | CASSFPGTSGGQETQYF | TGTGCCAGCAGCTTTCCAGGGACTAGCGGGGGCCAAGAGACCCAGTACTTC
TRBJ2-7 | once | - | TRBV6-5 | CASSFDLRGEQYF | TGTGCCAGCAGTTTCGACCTAAGGGGCGAGCAGTACTTC
TRBJ1-4 | few | TRBD1 | TRBV2 | CASSLGQGEKLFF | TGTGCCAGCAGTCTGGGACAGGGAGAAAAACTGTTTTTT
TRBJ1-1 | few | - | TRBV7-9 | CASSLGQGNTEAFF | TGTGCCAGCAGCTTAGGGCAGGGAAACACTGAAGCTTTCTTT
TRBJ2-3 | - | TRBD2 | TRBV7-7 | CASSQGLATDTQYF | TGTGCTAGCAGCCAGGGACTAGCGACAGATACGCAGTATTTT
TRBJ2-3 | once | - | TRBV2 | CASAGEGGTDTQYF | TGTGCCAGCGCCGGAGAGGGTGGCACAGATACGCAGTATTTT
TRBJ2-1 | - | - | TRBV19 | CASSTRTRREQFF | TGTGCCAGTAGTACCCGGACTCGCCGTGAGCAGTTCTTC
TRBJ1-5 | - | TRBD1 | TRBV6-6 | CASSGDRGLVQPQHF | TGTGCCAGCAGTGGGGACAGGGGATTGGTTCAGCCCCAGCATTTT
TRBJ1-6 | - | - | TRBV4-1 | CASSQLNLPSSYNSPLHF | TGCGCCAGCAGCCAGCTGAACTTACCGAGCTCCTATAATTCACCCCTCCACTTT
TRBJ1-2 | - | TRBD1 | TRBV15 | CATSLPRTGLRGYTF | TGTGCCACCAGCTTGCCCCGGACAGGGCTACGGGGCTACACCTTC
TRBJ2-1 | - | TRBD2 | TRBV5-1 | CASSLEGLAGDWPRTNEQFF | TGCGCCAGCAGCTTGGAAGGACTAGCGGGAGATTGGCCGAGAACCAATGAGCAGTTCTTC
TRBJ2-3 | - | - | TRBV29-1 | CSVQGTTDTQYF | TGCAGCGTTCAGGGAACCACAGATACGCAGTATTTT
TRBJ2-7 | - | - | TRBV28 | CASSPMAVPSYEQYF | TGTGCCAGCAGTCCCATGGCGGTACCGTCCTACGAGCAGTACTTC
TRBJ1-1 | once | - | TRBV7-2 | CASSLNAAEAFF | TGTGCCAGCAGCTTAAACGCGGCTGAAGCTTTCTTT
TRBJ1-1 | once | TRBD1 | TRBV6-6 | CASSAVGGELRVAFF | TGTGCCAGCAGTGCCGTAGGGGGCGAATTAAGGGTAGCTTTCTTT
TRBJ1-2 | few | TRBD1 | TRBV28 | CASSWTGLIYGYTF | TGTGCCAGCAGTTGGACAGGTCTGATCTATGGCTACACCTTC
TRBJ2-5 | few | - | TRBV4-2 | CASSQVGGEETQYF | TGTGCCAGCAGCCAAGTCGGAGGGGAAGAGACCCAGTACTTC
TRBJ2-7 | - | TRBD1 | TRBV6-6 | CASSKPGQGAYEQYF | TGTGCCAGCAGTAAACCGGGACAGGGGGCCTACGAGCAGTACTTC
TRBJ1-3 | few | - | TRBV10-3 | CAISSDRAGNTIYF | TGTGCCATCAGTTCCGACCGGGCTGGAAACACCATATATTTT
TRBJ2-7 | once | - | TRBV27 | CASSSSPRSVLPYEQYF | TGTGCCAGCAGTTCCTCCCCTCGGAGCGTCCTACCCTACGAGCAGTACTTC
TRBJ2-3 | - | TRBD2 | TRBV30 | CAWSVSGSRTDTQYF | TGTGCCTGGAGTGTCAGCGGGAGTCGGACAGATACGCAGTATTTT